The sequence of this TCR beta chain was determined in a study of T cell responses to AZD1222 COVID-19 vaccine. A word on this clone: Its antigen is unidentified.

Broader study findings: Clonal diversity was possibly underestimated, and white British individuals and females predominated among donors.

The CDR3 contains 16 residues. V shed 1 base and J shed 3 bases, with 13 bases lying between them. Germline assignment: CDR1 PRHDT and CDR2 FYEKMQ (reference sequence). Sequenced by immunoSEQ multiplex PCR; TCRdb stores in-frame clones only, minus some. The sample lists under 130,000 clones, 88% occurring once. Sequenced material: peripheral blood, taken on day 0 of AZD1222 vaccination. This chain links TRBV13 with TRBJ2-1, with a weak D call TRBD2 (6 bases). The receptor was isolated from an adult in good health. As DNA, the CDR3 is TGTGCCAGCAGCTTAGAAGAGGAGGGATACTACAATGAGCAGTTCTTC. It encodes CASSLEEEGYYNEQFF. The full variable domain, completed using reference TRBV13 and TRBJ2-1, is AAGVIQSPRHLIKEKRETATLKCYPIPRHDTVYWYQQGPGQDPQFLISFYEKMQSDKGSIPDRFSAQQFSDYHSELNMSSLELGDSALYFCASSLEEEGYYNEQFFGPGTRLTVL.